The source of this TCR beta chain is a study of shared clonotypes between healthy human individuals. The data were produced by immunoSEQ multiplex PCR, yet TCRdb's version contains in-frame clones alone and is incomplete. The table records fewer than 850,000 clones, about 92% of them present only once. The CDR3 has 13 residues. CDR1 and CDR2 (germline): ENHRY, SYGVKD. The V and J ends lost 11 bases and 6 bases, in that order; junction bases with no gene match: 11. The TCR sequence derives from a man between 18 and 29 years old in good health. Some clones in this sample may be carry-over from other donors' samples. The sequencing sample was made of memory CD8+ T cells from PBMCs. The subset is: CD45RO+ cells pooled with CCR7-negative TemRA cells. The genes are TRBV10-3 and TRBJ1-2; TRBD1 matches 8 bases. The CDR3 DNA reads TGTGCCGTCGGGGGGCAGGGGGCGCATGGCTACACCTTC. Translated: CAVGGQGAHGYTF.